The following is a T cell receptor beta chain sequence with its context. This clonotype was seen at least ten times. Its antigen is still unknown. No base quality information exists; no much larger clone differs at one position. The time point label, as the study defines it: pre-sensitization, week 0. What this sample's treatment or condition label stands for: therapeutic diphenylcyclopropenone sensitization with weekly scalp DPC. Blood at each patch-test visit was drawn before the patch test was applied. Eligible patients were aged 18 to 70, diagnosed with alopecia, deemed suitable for DPC therapy, and excluded if pregnant. Unfractionated whole blood was collected in Tempus Blood RNA tubes, and total RNA was extracted from that blood. The data originate from a study of human T cells and chemical hapten exposure (dated by TCRdb to about 2021). About the investigation overall: For sensitization, 2% DPC in acetone was applied to a 2 cm by 2 cm area of upper inner arm skin. Blood samples were taken from patients before sensitization (week 0) and at 2, 6 and about 24 weeks after DPC sensitization. Alopecia areata with under or over 50% scalp involvement, alopecia totalis and alopecia universalis were represented in the patient cohort, which was mostly female. Peripheral blood TCR repertoire changes were tracked in vivo in alopecia patients during primary and secondary sensitization to the hapten diphenylcyclopropenone (DPC). Approximately 28 alopecia patients gave blood for TCR sequencing at one to four time points (pre-sensitization, 2, 6 and 24 weeks). Throughout the approximately 22-week study period, patients were also given weekly therapeutic DPC doses on the scalp. Patch testing on the upper back used Finn chambers containing 0.01% DPC, with scoring done after 6 days according to International Contact Dermatitis Research Group standards. Libraries were pooled for sequencing, and variation in per-sample TCR yields was attributed mainly to small differences in library volumes within the pool.

The junction carries 12 bases between V and J, which are trimmed by 5 bases and 4 bases respectively. The CDR3, cysteine through phenylalanine, is 15 amino acids long. The only DNA kept is the CDR3, 45 bases in frame from the first base. The germline V gene encodes CDR1 MNHEY and CDR2 SMNVEV (reference sequence). Study-level results and caveats: No change with DPC sensitization was found in the number of TCRs above 1 in 1000 frequency, and no evidence of global repertoire structure alterations was found. Because every patient had alopecia, a presumed autoimmune disease, the patients' immune response might differ from that of healthy individuals. After repeated subsampling, changes were observed in the strength of the expansion versus patch-test correlation and in the threshold at which the correlation became significant. Patch test score correlated positively with the number of PT1 expanded TCRs, reaching significance at thresholds 8, 16 and 32 but not at 4. Compared with pre-sensitization or healthy control sets, expanded TCRs formed significantly more large CDR3 similarity clusters, which is consistent with antigen-driven responses.

Library generation was performed with RACE. Sequenced using a NextSeq 500. Library preparation attached unique molecular identifiers to individual cDNA molecules for quantitative, reproducible TCR counting. For every blood RNA sample, sequencing covered both the TCR alpha and TCR beta chains. For the original study's pipeline: Samples had a median of around 92,000 TCRs, with a range from roughly 23,224 to 750,000. V, J and CDR3 annotation of the TCR reads was performed with the Decombinator software suite. For PS versus PT1 abundance plots, all samples were subsampled to the same number of TCRs (28,000). TCRs were defined as expanded if absent before sensitization and observed at least eight times at the 2-week time point. Clones were called with MiXCR by TCRdb after fastp trimmed the public reads at Q25, and only in-frame beta chains were retained. Every distinct CDR3 protein forms one entry, paired with its most common genes and DNA. TCRdb, not the authors, supplied the V and J calls. This sample is represented by some 36,000 distinct CDR3 sequences; 6.5% to 8% of them were singletons. In total, the top ten clones hold roughly 1.3% of the sample.

This receptor was identified in a woman aged 50 to 60 with alopecia areata. Some clones in this sample may be carry-over from other donors' samples. Recombination connected TRBV27 to TRBJ1-6, with no reliable assignment of the D segment. The material was whole blood, obtained in connection with sensitization to the hapten diphenylcyclopropenone (DPC). The encoded CDR3 is CASSPSRGYNSPLHF. The bases read TGTGCCAGCAGTCCGAGCCGGGGTTATAATTCACCCCTCCACTTT.